This record looks at one T cell receptor (beta chain) sequence and its context. The antigen is not known. The authors distributed each subset's genomic DNA evenly over several immunoSEQ plates. Per the study methods: As immunoSEQ supplied junction-only sequences (without quality scores), filtering differed. The repertoire was sequenced with immunoSEQ multiplex PCR; TCRdb's copy has only in-frame clones and lacks some. V, J and clone size are taken as reported in that table, and D and trimming were inferred from the DNA itself. The top ten hold around 1.7% of the sample, which has hundreds of thousands of clones, around 73% seen once. The sample is drawn from a study of shared clonotypes between healthy human individuals. Study results and caveats: Naive subsets usually exceeded memory subsets in estimated richness.

Germline V gene lookup returns CDR1 MNHEY and CDR2 SVGAGI. CDR3 size: 12 residues. Trimming took off 8 bases at V and 6 bases at J, with 13 bases between the two ends. The receptor comes from a woman younger than 45 in good health. The chain couples TRBV6-5 to TRBJ1-1; D not resolved. The sequencing sample was made of memory CD4+ T cells sorted from blood. Documented subset: CD45RA-negative fraction. The CDR3 DNA reads TGTGCCAGCCAAACCCGTTTTTCTGAAGCTTTCTTT. Amino acids: CASQTRFSEAFF.